This is a list of T cell receptor beta chains from one sample in a study of TIL therapy for anti-PD-1-resistant metastatic lung cancer. Clones were read by immunoSEQ multiplex PCR, and TCRdb kept only the in-frame ones, dropping some. This sample has tens of thousands of clones; 65% to 80% occur once, and the top ten carry less than 6.5%. This specimen consisted of tumor tissue, obtained at baseline. The receptors shown here come from a person aged 25 to 85 with non-small cell lung cancer. Each CDR3 is given with its conserved first and last residue. A D gene is named only where the DNA matches it firmly. Some rows have no size entry. The others give once, few or many, or a class for an expanded clone.

DNA,CDR3,D,size,J,V
TGTGCCAGCTCACCCGCCGCTCGGGCGCGGGGAGAAGCTTTCTTT,CASSPAARARGEAFF,-,-,TRBJ1-1,TRBV18
TGTGCCAGTAATGCTGCGGGAGCGATCTACAATGAGCAGTTCTTC,CASNAAGAIYNEQFF,TRBD2,few,TRBJ2-1,TRBV19
TGTGCCAGCAGTGAGGCTTGGAGACAATCTAGCACAGATACGCAGTATTTT,CASSEAWRQSSTDTQYF,-,-,TRBJ2-3,TRBV2
TGTGCCTGGAGTGGTGGACTAGATGTTCAGTTCTTC,CAWSGGLDVQFF,TRBD2,-,TRBJ2-1,TRBV30
TGTGCCAGCAGATCCACACAGGGATTCTCTCCTAACTATGGCTACACCTTC,CASRSTQGFSPNYGYTF,-,-,TRBJ1-2,TRBV21-1
TGTGCCTGGGGAAATCTATTTAAGGGCTACACCTTC,CAWGNLFKGYTF,-,-,TRBJ1-2,TRBV30
TGTGCCAGCCGGACAGGAAGCCAAGAGACCCAGTACTTC,CASRTGSQETQYF,TRBD1,-,TRBJ2-5,TRBV7-2
TGTGCCTGGAGACTCAGGGGCCACTCTGGAAACACCATATATTTT,CAWRLRGHSGNTIYF,-,few,TRBJ1-3,TRBV30
TGTGCCAGTAGCATGGGCAGGCCCTACGAGCAGTACTTC,CASSMGRPYEQYF,-,-,TRBJ2-7,TRBV19
TGTGCCAGCAGCGTGTTCCGGGACAGGGGGCGCGAGCAGTACTTC,CASSVFRDRGREQYF,TRBD1,-,TRBJ2-7,TRBV13
TGTGCCAGCAGCCGGGGGACAGACTACGAGCAGTACTTC,CASSRGTDYEQYF,-,-,TRBJ2-7,TRBV7-6